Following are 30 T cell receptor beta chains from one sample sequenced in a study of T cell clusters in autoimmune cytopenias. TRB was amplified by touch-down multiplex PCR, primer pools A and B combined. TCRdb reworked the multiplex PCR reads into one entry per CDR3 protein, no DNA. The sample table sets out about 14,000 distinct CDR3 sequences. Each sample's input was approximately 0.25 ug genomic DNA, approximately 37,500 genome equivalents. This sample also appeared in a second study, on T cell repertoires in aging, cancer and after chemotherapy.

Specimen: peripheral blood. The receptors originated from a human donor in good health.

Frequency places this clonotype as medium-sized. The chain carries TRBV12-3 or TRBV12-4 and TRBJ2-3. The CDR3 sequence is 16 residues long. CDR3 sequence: CASSPRSARKLDTQYF.

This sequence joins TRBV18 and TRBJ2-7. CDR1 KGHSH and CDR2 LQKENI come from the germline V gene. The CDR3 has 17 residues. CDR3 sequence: CASSPRVRESRSYEQYF.

The CDR3 region is CASSYVGWEQPQHF. The chain is built from TRBV6-5 and TRBJ1-5. CDR3 size: 14 residues. Germline V lookup: CDR1 MNHEY, CDR2 SVGAGI.

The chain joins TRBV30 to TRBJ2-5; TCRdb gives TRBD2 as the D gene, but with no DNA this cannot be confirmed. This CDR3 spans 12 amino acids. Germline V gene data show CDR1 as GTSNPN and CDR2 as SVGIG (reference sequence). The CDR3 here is CAWSEDLPGQYF.

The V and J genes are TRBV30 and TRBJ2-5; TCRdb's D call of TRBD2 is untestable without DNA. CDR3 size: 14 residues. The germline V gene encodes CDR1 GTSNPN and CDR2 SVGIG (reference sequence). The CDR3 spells CAWEEGTSLETQYF.

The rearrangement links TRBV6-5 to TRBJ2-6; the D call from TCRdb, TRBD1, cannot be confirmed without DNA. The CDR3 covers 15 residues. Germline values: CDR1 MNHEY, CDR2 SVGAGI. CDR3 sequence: CASSSRGTGANVLTF.

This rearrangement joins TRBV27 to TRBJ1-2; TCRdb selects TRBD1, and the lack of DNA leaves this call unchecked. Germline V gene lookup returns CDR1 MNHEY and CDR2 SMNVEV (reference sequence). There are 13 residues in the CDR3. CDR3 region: CASTTGRMNGYTF.

CDR3 region: CASSPRGGAGDTEAFF. The chain combines TRBV18 with TRBJ1-1; absent DNA, TCRdb's TRBD1 call cannot be checked. Germline CDR1 reads KGHSH; CDR2 reads LQKENI. CDR3 length: 16 amino acids.

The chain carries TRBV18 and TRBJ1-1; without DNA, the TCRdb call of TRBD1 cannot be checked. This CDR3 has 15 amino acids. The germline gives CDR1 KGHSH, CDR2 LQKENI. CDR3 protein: CASSPTTGVETEAFF.

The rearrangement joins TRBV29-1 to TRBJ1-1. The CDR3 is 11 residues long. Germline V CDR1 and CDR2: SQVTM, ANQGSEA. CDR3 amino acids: CSVKGNPEAFF.

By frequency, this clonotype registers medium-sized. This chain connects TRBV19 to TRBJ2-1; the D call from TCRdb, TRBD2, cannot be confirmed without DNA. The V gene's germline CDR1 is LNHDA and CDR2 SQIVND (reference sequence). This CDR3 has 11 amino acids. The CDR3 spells CASSMAREQFF. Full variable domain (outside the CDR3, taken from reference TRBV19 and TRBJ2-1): DGGITQSPKYLFRKEGQNVTLSCEQNLNHDAMYWYRQDPGQGLRLIYYSQIVNDFQKGDIAEGYSVSREKKESFPLTVTSAQKNPTAFYLCASSMAREQFFGPGTRLTVL.

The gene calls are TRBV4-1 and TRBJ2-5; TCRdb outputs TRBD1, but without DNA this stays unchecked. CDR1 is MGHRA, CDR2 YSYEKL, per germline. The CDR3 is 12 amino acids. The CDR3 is CASSLRGETQYF.

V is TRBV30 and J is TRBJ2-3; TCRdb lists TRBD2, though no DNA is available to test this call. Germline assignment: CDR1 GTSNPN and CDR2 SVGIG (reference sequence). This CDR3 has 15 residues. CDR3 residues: CAWGDAARNPDTQYF.

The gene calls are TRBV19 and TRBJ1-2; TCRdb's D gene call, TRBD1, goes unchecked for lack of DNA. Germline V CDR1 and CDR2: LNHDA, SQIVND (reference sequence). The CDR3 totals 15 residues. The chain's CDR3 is CASSRPRQSYYGYTF.

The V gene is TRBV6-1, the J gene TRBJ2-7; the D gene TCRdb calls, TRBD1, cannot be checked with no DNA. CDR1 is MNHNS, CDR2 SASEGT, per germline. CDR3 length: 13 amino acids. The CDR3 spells CASSVDRAYEQYF.

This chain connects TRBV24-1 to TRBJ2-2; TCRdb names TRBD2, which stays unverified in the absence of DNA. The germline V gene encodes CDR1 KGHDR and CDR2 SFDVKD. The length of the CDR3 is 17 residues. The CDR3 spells CATSGAATSTKTGELFF.

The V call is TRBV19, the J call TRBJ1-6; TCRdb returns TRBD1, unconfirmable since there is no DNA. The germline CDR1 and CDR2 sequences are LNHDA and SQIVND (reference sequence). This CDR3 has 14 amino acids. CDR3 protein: CASSMAQGRSPLHF.

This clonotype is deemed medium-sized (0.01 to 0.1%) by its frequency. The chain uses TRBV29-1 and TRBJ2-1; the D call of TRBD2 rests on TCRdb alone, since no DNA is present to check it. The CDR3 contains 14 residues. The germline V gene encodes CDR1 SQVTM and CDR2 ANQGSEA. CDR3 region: CSVGSGRVYNEQFF.

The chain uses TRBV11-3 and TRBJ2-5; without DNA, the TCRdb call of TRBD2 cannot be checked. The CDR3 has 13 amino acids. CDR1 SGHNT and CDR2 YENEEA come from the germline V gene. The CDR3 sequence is CASSLEREDTQYF.

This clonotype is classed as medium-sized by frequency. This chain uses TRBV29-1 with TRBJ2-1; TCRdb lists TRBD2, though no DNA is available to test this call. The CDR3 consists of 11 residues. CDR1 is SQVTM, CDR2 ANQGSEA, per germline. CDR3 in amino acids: CSVISGVGQFF.

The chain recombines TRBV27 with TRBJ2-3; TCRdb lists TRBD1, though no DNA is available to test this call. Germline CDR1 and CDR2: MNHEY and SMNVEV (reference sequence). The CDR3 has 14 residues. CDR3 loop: CASSLGSATDTQYF.

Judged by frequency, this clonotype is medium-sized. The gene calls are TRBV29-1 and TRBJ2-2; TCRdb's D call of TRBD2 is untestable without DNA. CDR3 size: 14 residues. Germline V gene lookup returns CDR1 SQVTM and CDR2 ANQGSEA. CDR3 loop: CSVRLAVDTGELFF.

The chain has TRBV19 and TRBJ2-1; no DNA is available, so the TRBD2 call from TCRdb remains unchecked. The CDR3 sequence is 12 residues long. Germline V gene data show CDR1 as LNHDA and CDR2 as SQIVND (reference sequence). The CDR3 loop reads CASSIGGGYRFF.

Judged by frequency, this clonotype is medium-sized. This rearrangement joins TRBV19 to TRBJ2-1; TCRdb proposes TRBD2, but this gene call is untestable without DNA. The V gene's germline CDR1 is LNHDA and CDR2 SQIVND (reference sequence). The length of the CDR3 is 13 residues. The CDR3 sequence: CASSLAGVNEQFF.

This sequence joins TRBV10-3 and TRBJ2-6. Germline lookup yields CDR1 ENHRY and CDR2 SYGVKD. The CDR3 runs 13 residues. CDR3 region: CAILPSGANVLTF.

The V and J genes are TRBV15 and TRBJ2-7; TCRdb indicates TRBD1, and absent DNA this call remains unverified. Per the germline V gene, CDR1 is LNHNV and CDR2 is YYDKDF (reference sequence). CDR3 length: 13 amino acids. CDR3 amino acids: CATGRPLFHEQYF.

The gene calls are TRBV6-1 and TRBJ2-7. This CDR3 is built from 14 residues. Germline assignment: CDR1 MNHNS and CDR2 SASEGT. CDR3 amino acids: CAISGAERPYEQYF.

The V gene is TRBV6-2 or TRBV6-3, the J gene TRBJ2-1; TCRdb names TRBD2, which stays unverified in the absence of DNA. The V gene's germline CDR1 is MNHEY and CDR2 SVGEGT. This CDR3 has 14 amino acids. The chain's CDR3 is CASSLGLMASGQFF.

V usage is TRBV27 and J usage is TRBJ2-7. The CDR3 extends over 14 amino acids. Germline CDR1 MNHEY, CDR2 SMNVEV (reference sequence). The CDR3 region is CASSLRGRANEQYF.

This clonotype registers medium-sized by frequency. This chain's CDR3 is CSASTWADEQFF. J is TRBJ2-1 and V is TRBV29-1. The CDR3 length is 12 residues. Germline loops: CDR1 SQVTM, CDR2 ANQGSEA.